This entry describes one TCR beta chain. There is no known antigen for this receptor. The junction and the germline gene differ at one end; a read error may be behind it. Via the germline V gene, CDR1 is MDHEN and CDR2 SYDVKM. The CDR3 runs 14 amino acids, cysteine and phenylalanine included. Just CDR3 DNA is preserved here, 42 bases in frame from base 1. The sample is drawn from a study of regulatory T cells in long-lasting Graves disease (dated by TCRdb to the early 2020s). Study-wide context: Newly diagnosed Graves' disease patients had taken antithyroid drugs for less than 3 months. Patients with persistent Graves' disease were compared with patients with newly diagnosed Graves' disease using TCR sequencing and RNA sequencing of peripheral blood. The study was registered as a clinical trial and conducted in China. A total of approximately 35 samples underwent TCR sequencing: about 13 from persistent and roughly 20 from newly diagnosed Graves' disease patients.

Library construction relied on multiplex PCR. Instrument used: Illumina HiSeq 4000. iRepertoire HTBI primers and Arm-PCR amplification of CDR3 regions were used to construct TCR beta libraries. PCR products were gel purified before sequencing. In the source study's methods: Across samples, about 63 TRBV and 13 to 15 TRBJ segments were identified and used for gene usage analysis of CDR3 amino acid clonotypes. COPE and FqMerger were used to merge the filtered high-quality paired reads into contigs. Contigs were aligned with BLAST to IMGT TRBV, TRBD and TRBJ reference genes, and CDR3 was defined per IMGT. Highly expanded clones were defined as clonotypes with a frequency above 0.1%. Repertoire diversity was measured by Shannon entropy, and V-J evenness by the Gini coefficient. Clonotypes shared by more than one individual were considered public. TCRdb trimmed public reads at Q25 via fastp, called clones via MiXCR and kept in-frame beta chains. Rows merge per CDR3 protein into single entries with the most common DNA and genes. What appears here as the V and J calls and clone size reflects TCRdb's work, not the paper's. This sample is represented by over 400,000 distinct CDR3 sequences; approximately 15% of them were singletons. Roughly 15% of the sample comes from the top ten.

The sample's time point label, in plain terms: newly diagnosed GD, antithyroid drugs for less than 3 months. For both TCR sequencing and RNA sequencing, RNA was extracted from PBMCs in TRIzol. The diagnosis of Graves' disease was made according to American Thyroid Association guidelines. Patients were recruited from an endocrinology department in Xi'an, China. Each patient gave 8.5 to 9.5 milliliters of peripheral blood, collected in an EDTA anticoagulant tube. PBMCs were isolated by Ficoll Paque Plus density gradient separation without further T cell sorting. RNA quality was checked with an Agilent 2100 Bioanalyzer and agarose gel, and concentration with a NanoDrop 2000. Points the paper makes about the study in general: The authors noted that the small sample size was a limitation that may lower accuracy. Peripheral blood alone was examined, since thyroid tissue, which constituted the primary lesion, could not be accessed. Persistent disease showed preferential use of TRBV28, TRBJ1-2 and TRBJ2-5, whereas newly diagnosed disease favored TRBV20-1 and TRBJ2-1. Only the TCR beta chain was sequenced and analyzed. A larger number of public clonotypes was shared among persistent patients (around 3,000) than among newly diagnosed patients (roughly 970). Compared with newly diagnosed patients, patients with persistent Graves' disease had lower TCR Shannon entropy and fewer highly expanded clones, which suggests clonal expansion.

Separately, the same data were catalogued under a study of T cells in Graves' hyperthyroidism and ophthalmopathy. Drawing on the second study: Stable Graves' hyperthyroidism was defined as no progression to ophthalmopathy during 18 months of follow-up. Hyperthyroidism patients were newly diagnosed, with disease duration under 2 months, and aged 18 to 65 years. The study excluded patients with uncontrolled infections, other autoimmune diseases, pregnancy or lactation. Diagnoses relied on clinical symptoms, serum thyroxine and TRAb, thyroid ultrasound and orbital computed tomography. The first round of RT-PCR for the TCR CDR3 was performed with the HTBI primer set and the Qiagen OneStep RT-PCR kit. Most expanded thyroid clonotypes (frequency above 0.001) were also detected in blood, a finding suggesting that blood repertoires may reflect thyroid immune responses. A model built on a 13 V-J signature distinguished ophthalmopathy from stable hyperthyroidism, reaching about 88% sensitivity and about 81% specificity in cross-validation and 80%/75% in testing. In validation, progression to ophthalmopathy was predicted by the model with almost 71% sensitivity and around 76% specificity, a median of approximately 6.5 months before onset. To identify TCR V-J signatures that set the groups apart, the researchers used a discovery cohort of 95 to 100 patients, made up of fewer than 50 with Graves' ophthalmopathy and around 58 with stable Graves' hyperthyroidism. Prospective prediction of ophthalmopathy was tested in an independent validation cohort consisting of 18 to 20 hyperthyroidism patients and over 15 patients who later progressed to ophthalmopathy. The approximately 100 discovery patients were randomly split 7:3 into training and test sets. The study also compared thyroid tissue and blood T-cell repertoires from several Graves' hyperthyroidism patients. Following sampling, methimazole starting at 30 mg daily was given to hyperthyroidism patients, and high-dose intravenous methylprednisolone was given to ophthalmopathy patients. Libraries were constructed in a second round of multiplex PCR, after which size selection and purification were carried out. Libraries were sequenced paired-end with 100 bp reads on an Illumina HiSeq2000. SOAPnuke was used to process the raw data, throwing out any read that contained adapters or uncalled bases, had a mean Phred below 15, or lacked an exact constant-primer or identifier match. High-quality paired reads were merged using COPE v1.2.5, and each unique nucleotide sequence was defined as a clonotype. MiTCR v1.1 was used to align clonotypes to the IMGT TRBV, TRBD and TRBJ reference segments. Only V-J combinations with frequency above 0.0001, covering 99.2% of repertoires, were analysed. A TCS score was defined as the ratio between F50 (clonal expansion) and ExV (chaos), using BLOSUM62-based TCRdist between CDR3 peptides within each V-J. Welch's t-statistics and random forest reduced roughly 530 V-J features to under 15, which were used in a naive Bayes classifier (R e1071). No statistical method was used to fix the sample size in advance, and group allocation was not hidden from the investigators. The paper reports TCR Vbeta CDR3 sequencing of 130 to 150 peripheral blood samples: some 44 ophthalmopathy, under 85 hyperthyroidism and around 17 progressor patients.

The chain links TRBV28 with TRBJ1-5; the D region possibly corresponds to TRBD1 (5 bases align). The source was peripheral blood mononuclear cells (PBMCs), collected at new diagnosis, from a patient treated with antithyroid drugs. This TCR was sampled from a woman in her forties or fifties with Graves disease. Donor details come from another sample of the same person, matched by shared clones. The CDR3 amino acid sequence is: CASSLSTGYQPRHF. The DNA sequence is as follows: TGTGCCAGCAGTTTATCCACAGGTTATCAGCCCCGGCATTTT.